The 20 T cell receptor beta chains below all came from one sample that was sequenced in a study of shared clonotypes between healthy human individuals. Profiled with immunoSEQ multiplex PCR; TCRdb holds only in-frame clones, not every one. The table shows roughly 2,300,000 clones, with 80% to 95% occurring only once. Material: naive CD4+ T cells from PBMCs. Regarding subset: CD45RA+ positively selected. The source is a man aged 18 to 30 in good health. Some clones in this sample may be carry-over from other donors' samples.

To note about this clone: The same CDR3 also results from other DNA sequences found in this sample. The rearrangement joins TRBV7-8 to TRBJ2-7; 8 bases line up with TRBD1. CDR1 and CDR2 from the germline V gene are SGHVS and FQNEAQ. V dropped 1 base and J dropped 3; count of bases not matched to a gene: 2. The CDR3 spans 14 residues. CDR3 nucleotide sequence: TGTGCCAGCAGCTTAGGTGACAGGGGCTACGAGCAGTACTTC. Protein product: CASSLGDRGYEQYF.

The CDR3 loop is CASGTGGDSNYGYTF. In nucleotides, the CDR3 is TGTGCCAGCGGGACAGGGGGGGATTCTAACTATGGCTACACCTTC. The V gene is TRBV28, the J gene TRBJ1-2, with 11 bases that match TRBD1. V shed 8 bases, J shed 0 bases, and the junction held 5 bases outside the gene matches. This CDR3 contains 15 residues. Germline V gene data show CDR1 as MDHEN and CDR2 as SYDVKM.

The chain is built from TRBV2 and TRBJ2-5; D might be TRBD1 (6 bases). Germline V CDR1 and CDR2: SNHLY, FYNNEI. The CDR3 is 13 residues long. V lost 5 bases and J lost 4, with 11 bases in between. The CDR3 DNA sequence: TGTGCCAGCAGTTTACAGGGAGTAGAGACCCAGTACTTC. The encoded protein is CASSLQGVETQYF.

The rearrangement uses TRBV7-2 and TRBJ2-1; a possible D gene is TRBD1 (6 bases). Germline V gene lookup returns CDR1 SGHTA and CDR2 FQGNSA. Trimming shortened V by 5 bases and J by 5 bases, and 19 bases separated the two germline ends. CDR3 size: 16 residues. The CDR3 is CASSARDRFANNEQFF. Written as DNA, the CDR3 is TGTGCCAGCAGCGCGCGAGACAGGTTCGCAAACAATGAGCAGTTCTTC.

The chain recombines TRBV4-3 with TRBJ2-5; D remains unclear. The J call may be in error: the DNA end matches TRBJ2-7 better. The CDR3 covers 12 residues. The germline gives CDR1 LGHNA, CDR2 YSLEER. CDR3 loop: CASSQPDGEQYF. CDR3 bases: TGCGCCAGCAGCCAACCCGACGGCGAGCAGTACTTC.

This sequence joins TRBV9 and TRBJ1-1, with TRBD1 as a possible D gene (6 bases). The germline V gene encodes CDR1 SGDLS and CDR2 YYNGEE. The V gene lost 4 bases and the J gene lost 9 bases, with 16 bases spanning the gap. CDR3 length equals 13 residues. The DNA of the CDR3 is TGTGCCAGCAGCCCCCCAGCGGGGGGCCAAGCTTTCTTT. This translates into CASSPPAGGQAFF.

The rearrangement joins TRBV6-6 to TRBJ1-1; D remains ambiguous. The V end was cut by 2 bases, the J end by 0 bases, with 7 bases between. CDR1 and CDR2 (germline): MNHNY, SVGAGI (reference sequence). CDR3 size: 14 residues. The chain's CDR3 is CASSYGPVNTEAFF. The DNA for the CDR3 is TGTGCCAGCAGTTACGGTCCAGTGAACACTGAAGCTTTCTTT.

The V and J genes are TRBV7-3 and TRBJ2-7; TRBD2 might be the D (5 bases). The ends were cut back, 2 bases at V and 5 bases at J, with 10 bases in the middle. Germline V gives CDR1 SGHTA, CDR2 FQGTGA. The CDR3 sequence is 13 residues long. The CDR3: CASSLVPGDEQYF. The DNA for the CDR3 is TGTGCCAGCAGCTTAGTCCCCGGGGACGAGCAGTACTTC.

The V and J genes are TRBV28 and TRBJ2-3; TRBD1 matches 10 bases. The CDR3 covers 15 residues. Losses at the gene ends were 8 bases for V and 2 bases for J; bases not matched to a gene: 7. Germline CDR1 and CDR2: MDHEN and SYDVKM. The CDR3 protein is CASETGGLLTDTQYF. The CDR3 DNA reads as TGTGCCAGCGAGACAGGGGGCCTACTCACAGATACGCAGTATTTT.

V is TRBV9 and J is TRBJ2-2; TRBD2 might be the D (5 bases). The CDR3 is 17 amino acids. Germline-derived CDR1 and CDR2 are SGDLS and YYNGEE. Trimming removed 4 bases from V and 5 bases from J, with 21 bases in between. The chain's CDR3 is CASSTHPLASGTGELFF. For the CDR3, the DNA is TGTGCCAGCAGCACCCACCCCCTGGCCTCGGGGACCGGGGAGCTGTTTTTT.

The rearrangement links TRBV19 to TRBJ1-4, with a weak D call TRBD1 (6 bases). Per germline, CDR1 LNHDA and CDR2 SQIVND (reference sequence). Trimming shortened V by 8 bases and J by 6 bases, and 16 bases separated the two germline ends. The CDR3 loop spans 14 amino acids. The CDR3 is CASHNTGKDEKLFF. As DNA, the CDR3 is TGTGCCAGTCATAACACAGGGAAGGATGAAAAACTGTTTTTT. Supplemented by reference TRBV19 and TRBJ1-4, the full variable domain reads DGGITQSPKYLFRKEGQNVTLSCEQNLNHDAMYWYRQDPGQGLRLIYYSQIVNDFQKGDIAEGYSVSREKKESFPLTVTSAQKNPTAFYLCASHNTGKDEKLFFGSGTQLSVL.

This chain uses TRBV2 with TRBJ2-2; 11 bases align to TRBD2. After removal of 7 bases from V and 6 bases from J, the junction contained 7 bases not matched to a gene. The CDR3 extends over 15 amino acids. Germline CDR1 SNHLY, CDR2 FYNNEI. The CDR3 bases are TGTGCCAGCACCCCCGGGACTAGCGGACCCGGGGAGCTGTTTTTT. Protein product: CASTPGTSGPGELFF.

CDR3 in amino acids: CASSLYYGNQPQHF. Here the CDR3 DNA reads TGTGCCAGCAGTTTATATTACGGCAATCAGCCCCAGCATTTT. The chain links TRBV28 to TRBJ1-5; D uncertain. Germline lookup yields CDR1 MDHEN and CDR2 SYDVKM. V shed 1 base and J shed 2 bases, with 6 bases lying between them. The CDR3 extends over 14 amino acids.

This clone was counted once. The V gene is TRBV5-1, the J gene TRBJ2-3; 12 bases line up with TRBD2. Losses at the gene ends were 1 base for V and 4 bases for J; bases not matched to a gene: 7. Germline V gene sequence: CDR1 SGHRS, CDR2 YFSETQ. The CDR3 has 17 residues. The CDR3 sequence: CASSLSTSGSGADTQYF. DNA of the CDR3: TGCGCCAGCAGCTTGTCGACTAGCGGGAGTGGTGCAGATACGCAGTATTTT.

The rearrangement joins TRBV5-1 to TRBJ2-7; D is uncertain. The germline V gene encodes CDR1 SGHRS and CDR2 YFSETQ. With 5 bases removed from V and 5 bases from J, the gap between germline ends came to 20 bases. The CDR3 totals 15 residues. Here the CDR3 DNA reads TGCGCCAGCAGAAGATCGCCGTCGGAGTCCCACGAGCAGTACTTC. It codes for CASRRSPSESHEQYF.

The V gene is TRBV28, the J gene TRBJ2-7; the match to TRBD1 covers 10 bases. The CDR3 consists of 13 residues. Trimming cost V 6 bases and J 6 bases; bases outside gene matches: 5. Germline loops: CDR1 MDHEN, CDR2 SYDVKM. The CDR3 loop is CASSQRTGGEQYF. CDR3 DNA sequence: TGTGCCAGCAGCCAACGGACAGGGGGCGAGCAGTACTTC.

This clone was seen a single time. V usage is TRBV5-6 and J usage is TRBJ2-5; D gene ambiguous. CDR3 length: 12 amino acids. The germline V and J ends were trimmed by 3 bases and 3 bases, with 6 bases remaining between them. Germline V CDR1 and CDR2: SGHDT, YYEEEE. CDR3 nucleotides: TGTGCCAGCAGCTGGTACAAAGAGACCCAGTACTTC. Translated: CASSWYKETQYF.

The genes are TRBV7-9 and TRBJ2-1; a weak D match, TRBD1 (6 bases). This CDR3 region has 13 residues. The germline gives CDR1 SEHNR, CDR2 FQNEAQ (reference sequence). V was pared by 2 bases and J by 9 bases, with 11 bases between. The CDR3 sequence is CASSLLGAIEQFF. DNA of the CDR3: TGTGCCAGCAGCTTATTGGGGGCTATTGAGCAGTTCTTC.

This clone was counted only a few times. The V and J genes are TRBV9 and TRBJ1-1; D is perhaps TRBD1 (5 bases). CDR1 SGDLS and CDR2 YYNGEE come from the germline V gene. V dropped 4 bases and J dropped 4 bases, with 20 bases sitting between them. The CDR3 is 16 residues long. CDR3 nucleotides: TGTGCCAGCAGCCCTGTTTCTGGTTTTGGGGCCACTGAAGCTTTCTTT. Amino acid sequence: CASSPVSGFGATEAFF.

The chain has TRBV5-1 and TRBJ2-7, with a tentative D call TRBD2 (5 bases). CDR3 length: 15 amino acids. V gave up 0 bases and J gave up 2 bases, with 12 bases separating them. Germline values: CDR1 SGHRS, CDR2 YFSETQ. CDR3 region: CASSLGAEVPYEQYF. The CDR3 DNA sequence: TGCGCCAGCAGCTTGGGAGCGGAGGTCCCCTACGAGCAGTACTTC.